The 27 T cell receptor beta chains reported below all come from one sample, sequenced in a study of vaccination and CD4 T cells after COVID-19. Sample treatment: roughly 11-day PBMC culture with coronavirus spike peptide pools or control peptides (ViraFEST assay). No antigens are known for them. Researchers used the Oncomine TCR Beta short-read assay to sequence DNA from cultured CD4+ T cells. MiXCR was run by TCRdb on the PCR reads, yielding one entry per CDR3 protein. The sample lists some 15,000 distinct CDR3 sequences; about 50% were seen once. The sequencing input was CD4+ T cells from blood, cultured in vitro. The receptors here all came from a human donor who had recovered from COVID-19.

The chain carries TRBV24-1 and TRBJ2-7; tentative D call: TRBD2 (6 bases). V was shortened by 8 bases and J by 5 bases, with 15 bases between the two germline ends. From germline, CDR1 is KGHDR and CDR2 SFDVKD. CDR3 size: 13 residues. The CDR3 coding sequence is TGTGCCACCAACCGGGGGATCACCCACGAGCAGTACTTC. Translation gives CATNRGITHEQYF.

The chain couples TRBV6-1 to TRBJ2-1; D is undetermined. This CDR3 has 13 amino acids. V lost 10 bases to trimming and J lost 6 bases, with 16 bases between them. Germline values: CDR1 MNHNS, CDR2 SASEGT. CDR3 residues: CATAYSGFNEQFF. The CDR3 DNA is TGTGCCACCGCCTATTCAGGTTTCAATGAGCAGTTCTTC.

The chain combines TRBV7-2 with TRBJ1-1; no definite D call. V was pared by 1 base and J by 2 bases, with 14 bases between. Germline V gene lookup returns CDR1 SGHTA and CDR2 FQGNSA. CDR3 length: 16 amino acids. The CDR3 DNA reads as TGTGCCAGCAGCTTAGTAGGGCAGCGGGGAAACACTGAAGCTTTCTTT. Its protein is CASSLVGQRGNTEAFF.

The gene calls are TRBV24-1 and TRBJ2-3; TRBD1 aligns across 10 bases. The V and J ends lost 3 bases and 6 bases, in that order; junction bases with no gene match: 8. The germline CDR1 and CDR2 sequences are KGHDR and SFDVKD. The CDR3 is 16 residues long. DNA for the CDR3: TGTGCCACCAGTGATACTGGGACAGGGGAGTCGGATACGCAGTATTTT. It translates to CATSDTGTGESDTQYF.

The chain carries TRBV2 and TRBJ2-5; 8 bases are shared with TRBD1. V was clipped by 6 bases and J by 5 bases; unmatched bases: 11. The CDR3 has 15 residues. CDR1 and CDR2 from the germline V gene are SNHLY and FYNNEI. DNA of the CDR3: TGTGCCAGCAGGGACACCGGGACAGGTGGGGAGACCCAGTACTTC. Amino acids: CASRDTGTGGETQYF.

The CDR3 coding sequence is TGTGCCAGCAGTTTGGGAGGGGTGGACTCCACCTTC. Translating it yields CASSLGGVDSTF. J is TRBJ1-2 and V is TRBV28, with D perhaps matching TRBD1 (5 bases). Trimming removed 3 bases at V and 13 bases at J, with 15 bases between. CDR3 length: 12 residues. The germline CDR1 and CDR2 sequences are MDHEN and SYDVKM.

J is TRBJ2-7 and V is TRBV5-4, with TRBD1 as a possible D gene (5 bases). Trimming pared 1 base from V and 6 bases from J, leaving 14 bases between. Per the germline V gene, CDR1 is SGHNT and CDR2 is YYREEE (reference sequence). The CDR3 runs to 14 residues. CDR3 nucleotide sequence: TGTGCCAGCAGCTTGTGGGGCCCAGGCTCCGAGCAGTACTTC. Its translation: CASSLWGPGSEQYF.

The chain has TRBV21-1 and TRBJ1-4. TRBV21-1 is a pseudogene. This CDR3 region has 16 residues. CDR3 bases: TGTGCCAGCAGCAAAGCGCTGCAGCGAAGGACCGAAAAACTGTTTTTT. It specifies CASSKALQRRTEKLFF.

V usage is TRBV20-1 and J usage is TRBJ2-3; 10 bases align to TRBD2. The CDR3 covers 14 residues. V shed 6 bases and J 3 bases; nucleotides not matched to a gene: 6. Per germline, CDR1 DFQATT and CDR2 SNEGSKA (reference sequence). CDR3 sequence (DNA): TGCAGTGCGGCAACTAGCGGGATGACAGATACGCAGTATTTT. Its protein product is CSAATSGMTDTQYF.

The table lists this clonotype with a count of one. This CDR3 is CASRGQSIRTQYF. The CDR3 DNA reads TGTGCCAGCCGGGGACAATCGATTCGGACCCAGTACTTC. The chain combines TRBV6-2 or TRBV6-3 with TRBJ2-5; D might be TRBD1 (6 bases). CDR1 and CDR2 from the germline V gene are MNHEY and SVGEGT. Trimming cost V 8 bases and J 7 bases, with 17 bases left between them. CDR3 size: 13 residues.

CDR3 sequence (DNA): TGCAGTGCTATTGCGGGACAGATCCAAGAGACCCAGTACTTC. The encoded protein is CSAIAGQIQETQYF. The V and J genes are TRBV20-1 and TRBJ2-5; weak D call: TRBD1 (7 bases). The germline gives CDR1 DFQATT, CDR2 SNEGSKA (reference sequence). This CDR3 has 14 residues. V dropped 4 bases and J dropped 1 base, with 13 bases sitting between them.

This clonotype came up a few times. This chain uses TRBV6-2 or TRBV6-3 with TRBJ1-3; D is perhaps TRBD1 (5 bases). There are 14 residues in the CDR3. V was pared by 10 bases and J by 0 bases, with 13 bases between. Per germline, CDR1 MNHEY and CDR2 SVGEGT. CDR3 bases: TGTGCCACCATGGGGACCGGCTCTGGAAACACCATATATTTT. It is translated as CATMGTGSGNTIYF.

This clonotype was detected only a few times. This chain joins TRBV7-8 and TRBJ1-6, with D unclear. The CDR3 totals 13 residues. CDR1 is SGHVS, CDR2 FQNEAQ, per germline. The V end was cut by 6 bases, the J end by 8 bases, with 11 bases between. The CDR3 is CASRRVSDSPLHF. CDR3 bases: TGTGCCAGCAGGAGAGTTAGTGATTCACCCCTCCACTTT.

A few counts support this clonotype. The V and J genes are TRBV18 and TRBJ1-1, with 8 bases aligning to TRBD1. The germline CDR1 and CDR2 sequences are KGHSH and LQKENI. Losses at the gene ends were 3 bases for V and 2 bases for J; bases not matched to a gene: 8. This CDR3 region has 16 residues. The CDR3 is CASSPYGQGINTEAFF. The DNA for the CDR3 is TGTGCCAGCTCACCTTACGGACAGGGCATAAACACTGAAGCTTTCTTT.

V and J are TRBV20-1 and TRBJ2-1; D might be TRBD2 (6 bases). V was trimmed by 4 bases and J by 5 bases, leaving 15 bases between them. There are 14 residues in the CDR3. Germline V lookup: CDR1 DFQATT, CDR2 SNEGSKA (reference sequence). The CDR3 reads CSANRAGSNNEQFF. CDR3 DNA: TGCAGTGCTAATCGGGCGGGGTCAAACAATGAGCAGTTCTTC.

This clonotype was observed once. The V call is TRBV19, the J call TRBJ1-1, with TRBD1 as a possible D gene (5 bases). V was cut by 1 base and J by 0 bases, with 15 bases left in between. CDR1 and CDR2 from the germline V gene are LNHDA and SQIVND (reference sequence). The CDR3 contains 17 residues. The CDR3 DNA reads TGTGCCAGTAGTATAGTAGGAGGGGACCCCATGAACACTGAAGCTTTCTTT. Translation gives CASSIVGGDPMNTEAFF.

The CDR3 sequence is CASSEVLQGGYTF. DNA for the CDR3: TGTGCCAGCAGTGAAGTTCTACAGGGCGGCTACACCTTC. The chain employs TRBV6-1 and TRBJ1-2; D might be TRBD1 (6 bases). V shed 1 base and J shed 8 bases, with 11 bases lying between them. Per the germline V gene, CDR1 is MNHNS and CDR2 is SASEGT. CDR3 size: 13 residues.

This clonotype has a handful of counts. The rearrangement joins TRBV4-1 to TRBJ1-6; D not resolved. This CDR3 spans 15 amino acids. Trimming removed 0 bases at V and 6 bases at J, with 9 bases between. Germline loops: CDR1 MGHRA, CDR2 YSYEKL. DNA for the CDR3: TGCGCCAGCAGCCAAGACGGCAGATCTAATTCACCCCTCCACTTT. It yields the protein CASSQDGRSNSPLHF.

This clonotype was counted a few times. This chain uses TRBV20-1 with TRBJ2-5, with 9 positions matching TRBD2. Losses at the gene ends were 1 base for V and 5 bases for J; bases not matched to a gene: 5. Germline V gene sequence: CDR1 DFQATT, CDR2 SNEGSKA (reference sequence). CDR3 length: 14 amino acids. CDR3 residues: CSARVAGGKETQYF. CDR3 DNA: TGCAGTGCTAGAGTGGCGGGAGGGAAGGAGACCCAGTACTTC.

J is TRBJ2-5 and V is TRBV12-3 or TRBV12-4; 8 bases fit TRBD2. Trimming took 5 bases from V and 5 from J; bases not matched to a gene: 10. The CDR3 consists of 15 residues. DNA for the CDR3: TGTGCCAGCAGTCCCGGGGGGGTGAGGCGGGAGACCCAGTACTTC. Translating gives CASSPGGVRRETQYF.

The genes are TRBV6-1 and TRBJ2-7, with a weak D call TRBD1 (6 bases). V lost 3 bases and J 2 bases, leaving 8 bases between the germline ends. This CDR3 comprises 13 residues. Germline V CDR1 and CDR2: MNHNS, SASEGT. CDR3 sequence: CASSDNRAYEQYF. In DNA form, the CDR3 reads TGTGCCAGCAGTGATAACAGGGCCTACGAGCAGTACTTC.

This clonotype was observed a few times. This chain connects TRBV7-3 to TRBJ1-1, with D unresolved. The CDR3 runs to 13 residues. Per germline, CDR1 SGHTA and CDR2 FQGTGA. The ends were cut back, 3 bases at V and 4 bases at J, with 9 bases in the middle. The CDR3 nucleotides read TGTGCCAGCAGCTTTAGGGAAGGCACTGAAGCTTTCTTT. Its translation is CASSFREGTEAFF.

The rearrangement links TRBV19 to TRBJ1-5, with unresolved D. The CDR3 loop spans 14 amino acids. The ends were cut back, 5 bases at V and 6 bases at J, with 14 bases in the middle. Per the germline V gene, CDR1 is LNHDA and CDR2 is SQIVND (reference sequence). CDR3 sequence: CASSVFGEGQPQHF. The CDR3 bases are TGTGCCAGTAGTGTGTTCGGGGAAGGTCAGCCCCAGCATTTT.

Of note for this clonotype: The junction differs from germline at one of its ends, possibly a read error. Here the CDR3 DNA reads TGCGCTAGCAGCCATGGACAGGGGACCGGGGAGCTGTTTTTT. It is translated as CASSHGQGTGELFF. The rearrangement joins TRBV4-3 to TRBJ2-2; 9 bases fit TRBD1. The CDR3 length is 14 residues. Germline values: CDR1 LGHNA, CDR2 YSLEER.

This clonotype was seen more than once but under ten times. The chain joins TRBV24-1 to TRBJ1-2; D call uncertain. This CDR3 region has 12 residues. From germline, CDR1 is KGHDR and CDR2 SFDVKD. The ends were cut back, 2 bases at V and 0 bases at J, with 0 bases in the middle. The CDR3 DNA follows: TGTGCCACCAGTGATTCTAACTATGGCTACACCTTC. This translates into CATSDSNYGYTF.

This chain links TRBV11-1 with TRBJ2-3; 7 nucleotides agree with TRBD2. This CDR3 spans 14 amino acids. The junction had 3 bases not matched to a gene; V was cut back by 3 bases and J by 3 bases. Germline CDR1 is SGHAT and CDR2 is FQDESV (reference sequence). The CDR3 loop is CASSLGGRTDTQYF. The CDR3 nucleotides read TGTGCCAGCAGCTTGGGCGGGAGAACAGATACGCAGTATTTT.

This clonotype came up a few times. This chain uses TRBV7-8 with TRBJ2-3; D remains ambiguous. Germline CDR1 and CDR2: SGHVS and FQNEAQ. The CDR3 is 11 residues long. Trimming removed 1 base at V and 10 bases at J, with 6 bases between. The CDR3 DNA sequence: TGTGCCAGCAGCTTAGGCGAGGCGCAGTATTTT. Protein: CASSLGEAQYF.